This record concerns one TCR beta chain sequence. Its antigen is still unknown. This entry comes from a study of cytomegalovirus exposure and HLA in healthy donors. About the research overall: A preliminary data release comprised around 85 million unique TCRs obtained from HLA-typed donors. About 84% of a few hundred genotyped donors fell in the Caucasian-associated ancestry cluster.

Study conclusions and caveats: Most of the TCR beta V segments (in an earlier analysis) were productive either about 87% or about 30% of the time.

60 Vbeta and 13 Jbeta primers were used in PCR. The method was immunoSEQ multiplex PCR; TCRdb's version includes in-frame clones alone and lacks a portion of them. Of 300,000 or so clones in the sample, almost 85% were seen once. The V and J ends lost 3 bases and 3 bases respectively, with 9 bases between them. The CDR3 totals 14 residues. Germline loops: CDR1 MNHEY, CDR2 SMNVEV (reference sequence). The sequencing sample was made of PBMCs. This receptor was taken from a woman aged 40 to 50 in good health and CMV-seropositive. The V gene is TRBV27, the J gene TRBJ2-1; no reliable D call. The chain's CDR3 is CASSFSELYNEQFF. Here the CDR3 DNA reads TGTGCCAGCAGTTTTAGTGAGCTCTACAATGAGCAGTTCTTC.